The clone carrying this TCR beta chain was detected only a few times. The data were obtained in a study of molecular identifiers for immune sequencing clone quantification. MiXCR, applied by TCRdb to the PCR reads, yields one record per CDR3 protein. The table has more than 450,000 distinct CDR3 sequences, around 23% seen once. Trimming removed 9 bases from V and 9 bases from J; junction bases left unmatched: 8. The CDR3 sequence is 12 residues long. This sequence was found in a human donor in good health. Some libraries in this study had Jurkat cell RNA spiked in. The sample was naive CD8+ T cells from blood, with Jurkat cell RNA spiked in. Subset reported: FACS-sorted CD8+CD4-CCR7+CD45RA+ naive T cells. The V gene is TRBV12-3 or TRBV12-4, the J gene TRBJ1-5; 7 bases align to TRBD1. CDR3 coding DNA: TGTGCCAGTCAGGGGACAGCGGGGCCCCAGCATTTT. Translation: CASQGTAGPQHF.